These T cell receptor beta chains were read from a single sample in a study of Tregs in tolerant kidney transplant recipients. Sequencing was performed with immunoSEQ multiplex PCR; in TCRdb, only in-frame clones are kept and a portion is missing. The repertoire consists of about 240,000 clones, with about 80% occurring once and the leading ten covering 0.5% to 0.65%. The sample taken for sequencing was CD4+ T cells from blood. These receptors were obtained from a human donor in good health. Each CDR3 is given with its conserved first and last residue. A D gene is named only where the DNA matches it firmly.

D: -
J: TRBJ2-3
length: 15
V: TRBV9
CDR3: CASSVGVDSTDTQYF
DNA: TGTGCCAGCAGCGTAGGGGTAGACTCCACAGATACGCAGTATTTT

D: TRBD1
J: TRBJ1-4
length: 16
V: TRBV7-9
CDR3: CASSLAGGGSNEKLFF
DNA: TGTGCCAGCAGCTTAGCAGGGGGCGGGTCTAATGAAAAACTGTTTTTT

D: TRBD1
J: TRBJ1-2
length: 14
V: TRBV5-4
CDR3: CASRGTAFNYGYTF
DNA: TGTGCCAGCAGAGGGACAGCCTTTAACTATGGCTACACCTTC

D: -
J: TRBJ2-7
length: 16
V: TRBV10-3
CDR3: CAISSRTGASSYEQYF
DNA: TGTGCCATCAGTTCCCGAACGGGGGCCAGCTCCTACGAGCAGTACTTC

D: -
J: TRBJ1-1
length: 13
V: TRBV2
CDR3: CASSMNGGTEAFF
DNA: TGTGCCAGCAGTATGAACGGGGGCACTGAAGCTTTCTTT

D: TRBD1
J: TRBJ1-4
length: 16
V: TRBV19
CDR3: CASSIGTGKGNEKLFF
DNA: TGTGCCAGTAGTATTGGGACAGGGAAAGGCAATGAAAAACTGTTTTTT

D: TRBD1
J: TRBJ2-5
length: 14
V: TRBV18
CDR3: CASSSGQGQETQYF
DNA: TGTGCCAGCTCATCCGGACAGGGACAAGAGACCCAGTACTTC

D: TRBD1
J: TRBJ1-1
length: 17
V: TRBV27
CDR3: CASSSLLRDRSNTEAFF
DNA: TGTGCCAGCAGTTCTCTCCTCCGGGACAGATCGAACACTGAAGCTTTCTTT

D: TRBD2
J: TRBJ2-7
length: 17
V: TRBV11-2
CDR3: CASSLRTSGSRSREQYF
DNA: TGTGCCAGCAGCCTACGGACTAGCGGGAGCAGGTCTCGGGAGCAGTACTTC

D: -
J: TRBJ2-5
length: 13
V: TRBV7-6
CDR3: CASRGGFVETQYF
DNA: TGTGCCAGCAGGGGGGGTTTTGTGGAGACCCAGTACTTC

D: TRBD1
J: TRBJ1-2
length: 14
V: TRBV5-1
CDR3: CASSPGQGNYGYTF
DNA: TGCGCCAGCAGCCCAGGACAGGGTAACTATGGCTACACCTTC

D: -
J: TRBJ2-5
length: 15
V: TRBV5-5
CDR3: CASSFIVGLGETQYF
DNA: TGTGCCAGCAGCTTTATTGTGGGGCTAGGGGAGACCCAGTACTTC

D: TRBD1
J: TRBJ2-3
length: 16
V: TRBV7-2
CDR3: CASSNWTGGVTDTQYF
DNA: TGTGCCAGCAGCAATTGGACAGGGGGCGTAACAGATACGCAGTATTTT

D: TRBD1
J: TRBJ1-1
length: 13
V: TRBV2
CDR3: CARQGIIDTEAFF
DNA: TGTGCCAGACAGGGGATAATCGACACTGAAGCTTTCTTT

D: -
J: TRBJ1-2
length: 13
V: TRBV18
CDR3: CASSPNRDYGYTF
DNA: TGTGCCAGCTCACCAAACCGGGACTATGGCTACACCTTC

D: -
J: TRBJ2-3
length: 17
V: TRBV25-1
CDR3: CASSGLGEEGREYTQYF
DNA: TGTGCCAGCAGTGGCCTCGGGGAGGAAGGGAGAGAGTATACGCAGTATTTT